These 10 T cell receptor beta chains were sequenced from one sample in a study of cytomegalovirus exposure and HLA in healthy donors. PCR amplification relied on 60 Vbeta primers (plus 13 Jbeta primers). Generated by immunoSEQ multiplex PCR, the TCRdb table keeps only in-frame clones and is missing some. The table has about 160,000 clones, roughly 85% seen once. Sequences were obtained from PBMCs. The origin of the receptors is a boy younger than 10 in good health and CMV-seronegative.

V and J are TRBV6-5 and TRBJ2-1; D is possibly TRBD1 (5 bases). The CDR3 loop spans 14 amino acids. The germline gives CDR1 MNHEY, CDR2 SVGAGI. The V end lost 8 bases, the J end lost 6 bases, and 17 bases lay between the germline ends. CDR3 residues: CASGKGVGPNEQFF. The CDR3, as DNA: TGTGCCAGCGGGAAGGGTGTGGGGCCCAATGAGCAGTTCTTC.

V usage is TRBV6-1 and J usage is TRBJ2-5, with unresolved D. V was cut by 5 bases and J by 4 bases, with 5 bases left in between. The CDR3 has 11 residues. CDR1 is MNHNS, CDR2 SASEGT, per germline. Written as DNA, the CDR3 is TGTGCCAGCAGTCACACAGAGACCCAGTACTTC. This gives the protein CASSHTETQYF.

The chain recombines TRBV5-1 with TRBJ2-1; D is perhaps TRBD2 (6 bases). Germline CDR1 reads SGHRS; CDR2 reads YFSETQ. Trimming stripped 4 bases from V and 0 bases from J, with 17 bases between. The CDR3 length is 17 residues. The CDR3: CASSTGVADYSYNEQFF. As DNA, the CDR3 is TGCGCCAGCAGCACGGGGGTGGCAGACTACTCCTACAATGAGCAGTTCTTC.

The chain employs TRBV6-1 and TRBJ1-3, with D maybe TRBD1 (5 bases). V lost 0 bases to trimming and J lost 12 bases, with 12 bases between them. This CDR3 comprises 13 residues. CDR1 and CDR2 (germline): MNHNS, SASEGT. The CDR3 DNA follows: TGTGCCAGCAGTGAAGCGCGGGGGTACGACATATATTTT. Protein: CASSEARGYDIYF.

This clone was seen more than once but under ten times. The genes are TRBV2 and TRBJ1-2; D is perhaps TRBD1 (5 bases). V dropped 4 bases and J dropped 2 bases, with 8 bases sitting between them. This CDR3 spans 13 amino acids. Germline assignment: CDR1 SNHLY and CDR2 FYNNEI. The CDR3 loop is CASSVPGNYGYTF. CDR3 nucleotide sequence: TGTGCCAGCAGTGTCCCAGGGAACTATGGCTACACCTTC.

This clone was observed a few times. The chain combines TRBV7-2 with TRBJ1-3; D unresolved. This CDR3 contains 13 residues. V was clipped by 5 bases and J by 5 bases, with 10 bases between them. The germline gives CDR1 SGHTA, CDR2 FQGNSA. For the CDR3, the DNA is TGTGCCAGCAGCCGCCCAAAGCGAAACACCATATATTTT. Its translation is CASSRPKRNTIYF. The full variable domain, completed using reference TRBV7-2 and TRBJ1-3, is GAGVSQSPSNKVTEKGKDVELRCDPISGHTALYWYRQSLGQGLEFLIYFQGNSAPDKSGLPSDRFSAERTGGSVSTLTIQRTQQEDSAVYLCASSRPKRNTIYFGEGSWLTVV.

V usage is TRBV14 and J usage is TRBJ1-1; the D is unclear. Looked up from germline, CDR1 is SGHDN and CDR2 is FVKESK. The length of the CDR3 is 15 residues. V lost 4 bases, J lost 0 bases, and 12 bases lay in between. CDR3 sequence reads: CASSPRHSMNTEAFF. For the CDR3, the DNA is TGTGCCAGCAGCCCCCGTCACAGCATGAACACTGAAGCTTTCTTT.

The V and J genes are TRBV5-6 and TRBJ1-5; TRBD1 matches 7 bases. The CDR3 is 16 amino acids. The germline V gene has CDR1 SGHDT and CDR2 YYEEEE. After removal of 2 bases from V and 0 bases from J, the junction contained 5 bases not matched to a gene. CDR3 residues: CASSLGTEYSNQPQHF. CDR3 nucleotides: TGTGCCAGCAGCTTAGGGACAGAATATAGCAATCAGCCCCAGCATTTT. The full variable domain, its missing parts supplied by reference TRBV5-6 and TRBJ1-5, is DAGVTQSPTHLIKTRGQQVTLRCSPKSGHDTVSWYQQALGQGPQFIFQYYEEEERQRGNFPDRFSGHQFPNYSSELNVNALLLGDSALYLCASSLGTEYSNQPQHFGDGTRLSIL.

V and J are TRBV6-1 and TRBJ2-2; 8 nucleotides agree with TRBD1. With V trimmed by 8 bases and J by 0 bases, 2 bases remained unmatched. The CDR3 spans 14 residues. CDR1 is MNHNS, CDR2 SASEGT, per germline. The DNA for the CDR3 is TGTGCCAGCGGGGGACAGGCGAACACCGGGGAGCTGTTTTTT. Translating gives CASGGQANTGELFF.

The chain couples TRBV7-2 to TRBJ1-1; D is undetermined. The V gene lost 3 bases and the J gene lost 3 bases, with 26 bases spanning the gap. The CDR3 runs to 19 residues. Germline V CDR1 and CDR2: SGHTA, FQGNSA. This CDR3 reads CASSFGVPGRRSVDTEAFF. The CDR3 region has the DNA TGTGCCAGCAGCTTCGGGGTCCCGGGGAGGAGGTCGGTGGACACTGAAGCTTTCTTT. The full variable domain, its missing parts supplied by reference TRBV7-2 and TRBJ1-1, is GAGVSQSPSNKVTEKGKDVELRCDPISGHTALYWYRQSLGQGLEFLIYFQGNSAPDKSGLPSDRFSAERTGGSVSTLTIQRTQQEDSAVYLCASSFGVPGRRSVDTEAFFGQGTRLTVV.